This T cell receptor (beta chain) was sequenced during a study of cytomegalovirus exposure and HLA in healthy donors. Primers included in the PCR were 60 Vbeta and 13 Jbeta primers. Produced via immunoSEQ multiplex PCR; TCRdb's table is partial and in-frame only. In total, the table holds just under 90,000 clones. The clonotype originates from a girl aged 10-17 years in good health and CMV-seropositive. Material: PBMCs.

In DNA form, the CDR3 reads TGTGCCAGCAGTTTAATGGGGTCCGGCGGAGGCTACGAGCAGTACTTC. Translation gives CASSLMGSGGGYEQYF. The chain recombines TRBV27 with TRBJ2-7, with a weak D call TRBD2 (5 bases). Germline CDR1 is MNHEY and CDR2 is SMNVEV (reference sequence). The CDR3 length is 16 residues. The ends were cut back, 2 bases at V and 3 bases at J, with 17 bases in the middle.